The present entry profiles one TCR beta chain with its context. This entry comes from a study of blood T cell repertoires in COVID-19. Repertoires were generated with immunoSEQ multiplex PCR, while TCRdb's copy carries only in-frame clones and drops some. The sample shows over 600,000 clones, around 89% of them seen only once. Germline CDR1 ENHRY, CDR2 SYGVKD. The V end lost 4 bases, the J end lost 2 bases, and 11 bases lay between the germline ends. The CDR3 length is 14 residues. This receptor was obtained from a woman aged 18-29 years with acute or convalescent COVID-19. Sequencing input: peripheral blood. The V call is TRBV10-3, the J call TRBJ1-2; D not certain. CDR3 sequence reads: CAISGVGGNYGYTF. CDR3 in DNA: TGTGCCATCAGTGGGGTCGGCGGGAACTATGGCTACACCTTC.